These T cell receptor beta chains were read from a single sample in a study of T-cell reconstitution after alpha-beta-depleted transplantation in children. TCRdb reprocessed the PCR reads with MiXCR, giving one entry per CDR3 protein. The sample contains over 150,000 distinct CDR3 sequences, about 7% of which appear only once. Sequencing used PBMCs, obtained before TCRalphabeta/CD19-depleted stem cell transplant. These receptors came from a boy aged 2-15 years with acute lymphoblastic leukemia, due to receive a stem cell transplant. Each CDR3 is given with its conserved first and last residue. Each record gives: V gene, clone size, J gene, D gene, CDR3 DNA, CDR3 protein. The D gene is left open where the match is weak. Rows give clone size only sometimes, using once, few, many, or a class for an expanded clone.

v_call: TRBV9
clone_size: few
j_call: TRBJ2-1
d_call: .
cdr3_nt: TGTGCCAGCAACCGGGGTATCTCCTACAATGAGCAGTTCTTC
cdr3_aa: CASNRGISYNEQFF

v_call: TRBV13
clone_size: many
j_call: TRBJ2-1
d_call: .
cdr3_nt: TGTGCCAGCAGCATCGGACGGCCCTACAATGAGCAGTTCTTC
cdr3_aa: CASSIGRPYNEQFF

v_call: TRBV29-1
clone_size: once
j_call: TRBJ1-1
d_call: .
cdr3_nt: TGCAGCGTTGAAAGAACACGAGCTGAAGCTTTCTTT
cdr3_aa: CSVERTRAEAFF

v_call: TRBV24-1
clone_size: many
j_call: TRBJ2-2
d_call: TRBD2
cdr3_nt: TGTGCCACCAGTGATTTCGGCCCGGGGGGGACCGGGGAGCTGTTTTTT
cdr3_aa: CATSDFGPGGTGELFF

v_call: TRBV2
clone_size: .
j_call: TRBJ2-3
d_call: .
cdr3_nt: TGTGCCAGCAGGGCCGGGGGTACGCAGTATTTT
cdr3_aa: CASRAGGTQYF

v_call: TRBV19
clone_size: .
j_call: TRBJ2-7
d_call: .
cdr3_nt: TGTGCCAGTAGTATGGGTCCTGGTGACTACGAGCAGTACTTC
cdr3_aa: CASSMGPGDYEQYF

v_call: TRBV11-1
clone_size: once
j_call: TRBJ2-4
d_call: TRBD1
cdr3_nt: TGTGCCAGCAGCCCGACCTTCACCGGGACAGGGGCCGAAAACATTCAGTACTTC
cdr3_aa: CASSPTFTGTGAENIQYF

v_call: TRBV3-1
clone_size: .
j_call: TRBJ2-1
d_call: .
cdr3_nt: TGTGCCAGCAGCCAAGGCCCGAGGGCCGAGCAGTTCTTC
cdr3_aa: CASSQGPRAEQFF

v_call: TRBV5-5
clone_size: many
j_call: TRBJ2-5
d_call: .
cdr3_nt: TGTGCCAGCAGTCCCGCCGGCTCGCGCGAGACCCAGTACTTC
cdr3_aa: CASSPAGSRETQYF

v_call: TRBV6-1
clone_size: many
j_call: TRBJ2-6
d_call: .
cdr3_nt: TGTGCCAGCAGCCACCCCAGGGCTGGGGCCAACGTCCTGACTTTC
cdr3_aa: CASSHPRAGANVLTF

v_call: TRBV28
clone_size: .
j_call: TRBJ1-2
d_call: .
cdr3_nt: TGTGCCAGCAGTTTAAGTGGGTGGCAGGGAGGATCCTATGGCTACACCTTC
cdr3_aa: CASSLSGWQGGSYGYTF

v_call: TRBV4-3
clone_size: many
j_call: TRBJ2-1
d_call: .
cdr3_nt: TGCGCCAGCAGCCAAAGCGGGCCTTTCAATGAGCAGTTCTTC
cdr3_aa: CASSQSGPFNEQFF

v_call: TRBV7-9
clone_size: many
j_call: TRBJ1-5
d_call: TRBD1
cdr3_nt: TGTGCCAGCAGCGCCTCGTCAACAGGGGGCGGCAATCAGCCCCAGCATTTT
cdr3_aa: CASSASSTGGGNQPQHF

v_call: TRBV29-1
clone_size: many
j_call: TRBJ2-7
d_call: TRBD1
cdr3_nt: TGCAGCGTTGAGACAGGGAGCGAGCAGTACTTC
cdr3_aa: CSVETGSEQYF

v_call: TRBV7-8
clone_size: few
j_call: TRBJ2-1
d_call: TRBD2
cdr3_nt: TGTGCCAGCAGCTACCCAATGACTAGCGGGGGCAATGAGCAGTTCTTC
cdr3_aa: CASSYPMTSGGNEQFF

v_call: TRBV5-1
clone_size: few
j_call: TRBJ2-6
d_call: .
cdr3_nt: TGCGCCAGCAGCTTGCAGGGCCTAAAATCTGGGGCCAACGTCCTGACTTTC
cdr3_aa: CASSLQGLKSGANVLTF

v_call: TRBV21-1
clone_size: many
j_call: TRBJ1-5
d_call: .
cdr3_nt: TGTGCCAGCAGCAAAGAGGGCAGGCGGCATCAGCCCCAGCATTTT
cdr3_aa: CASSKEGRRHQPQHF

v_call: TRBV13
clone_size: few
j_call: TRBJ1-5
d_call: .
cdr3_nt: TGTGCCAGCAGCTTTCTGGGGGGTAGCAATCAGCCCCAGCATTTT
cdr3_aa: CASSFLGGSNQPQHF

v_call: TRBV20-1
clone_size: .
j_call: TRBJ1-5
d_call: .
cdr3_nt: TGCAGTGCGCGAACGAAATATAGCAATCAGCCCCAGCATTTT
cdr3_aa: CSARTKYSNQPQHF

v_call: TRBV20-1
clone_size: .
j_call: TRBJ1-4
d_call: .
cdr3_nt: TGCAGTGCAAAGGACCCGGCGGGGTCTAATGAAAAACTGTTTTTT
cdr3_aa: CSAKDPAGSNEKLFF

v_call: TRBV6-6
clone_size: few
j_call: TRBJ1-5
d_call: TRBD1
cdr3_nt: TGTGCCAGCCAGGGGGCTAATCAGCCCCAGCATTTT
cdr3_aa: CASQGANQPQHF

v_call: TRBV29-1
clone_size: many
j_call: TRBJ1-2
d_call: .
cdr3_nt: TGCAGCGTGGCAGGGCTAATGACCTATGGCTACACCTTC
cdr3_aa: CSVAGLMTYGYTF

v_call: TRBV10-2
clone_size: .
j_call: TRBJ1-2
d_call: TRBD1
cdr3_nt: TGCGCCAGCAGCCCGGGGCGGGACAGTAACTATGGCTACACCTTC
cdr3_aa: CASSPGRDSNYGYTF

v_call: TRBV4-3
clone_size: .
j_call: TRBJ1-1
d_call: .
cdr3_nt: TGCGCCAGCAGCTCGTCGGGACATCCGAACACTGAAGCTTTCTTT
cdr3_aa: CASSSSGHPNTEAFF

v_call: TRBV4-2
clone_size: many
j_call: TRBJ1-6
d_call: .
cdr3_nt: TGTGCCAGCAGCCAAGTTAAGGATTCACCCCTCCACTTT
cdr3_aa: CASSQVKDSPLHF

v_call: TRBV10-2
clone_size: many
j_call: TRBJ2-1
d_call: .
cdr3_nt: TGCGCCAGCAGGGGTATCCACAATGAGCAGTTCTTC
cdr3_aa: CASRGIHNEQFF